The 28 T cell receptor beta chains reported below all come from one sample, sequenced in a study of cytotoxic CD8 clonotypes in ibrutinib-treated CLL. Here immunoSEQ multiplex PCR was the method, and the copy in TCRdb shows in-frame clones only, minus some. The table records about 310,000 clones, 80% of them present only once. This material consisted of PBMCs, taken before ibrutinib treatment. The receptors derive from a human donor with chronic lymphocytic leukemia.

This chain uses TRBV7-2 with TRBJ1-2; D is undetermined. This CDR3 has 17 residues. CDR1 and CDR2 (germline): SGHTA, FQGNSA. Trimming took 5 bases from V and 8 from J, leaving 27 bases between them. DNA of the CDR3: TGTGCCAGCAGCCGCACTCCCGTGGGCTCCCCCTTCTCCGGCTACACCTTC. Its protein product is CASSRTPVGSPFSGYTF.

CDR3 amino acids: CASSPATDANYGYTF. CDR3 sequence (DNA): TGTGCCAGCTCACCGGCTACAGATGCGAACTATGGCTACACCTTC. The rearrangement joins TRBV18 to TRBJ1-2; the D is unclear. The CDR3 has 15 amino acids. The germline V and J ends were trimmed by 3 bases and 2 bases, with 13 bases remaining between them. Germline CDR1 and CDR2: KGHSH and LQKENI.

The chain joins TRBV27 to TRBJ2-7; D call uncertain. V was trimmed by 2 bases and J by 2 bases, leaving 7 bases between them. From germline, CDR1 is MNHEY and CDR2 SMNVEV (reference sequence). There are 13 residues in the CDR3. CDR3 sequence: CASSLGPPYEQYF. The CDR3 DNA reads as TGTGCCAGCAGTTTAGGCCCTCCCTACGAGCAGTACTTC.

The chain combines TRBV9 with TRBJ2-7, with TRBD1 matching over 10 bases. The CDR3 is made up of 16 amino acids. CDR1 and CDR2 (germline): SGDLS, YYNGEE. J gave up 1 base and V 0 bases, and 4 bases lay outside the gene matches. The CDR3 bases are TGTGCCAGCAGCGTAGGACAGGGGGCTGGTTCCTACGAGCAGTACTTC. It is translated as CASSVGQGAGSYEQYF.

V gene TRBV9 combines with J gene TRBJ1-1; tentatively, D is TRBD1 (5 bases). Germline lookup yields CDR1 SGDLS and CDR2 YYNGEE. The CDR3 has 14 residues. The V end lost 2 bases, the J end lost 3 bases, and 11 bases lay between the germline ends. The CDR3 loop is CASSVSQGDTEAFF. The DNA for the CDR3 is TGTGCCAGCAGCGTGTCCCAAGGGGACACTGAAGCTTTCTTT. The complete variable domain, with remaining parts taken from reference TRBV9 and TRBJ1-1, reads DSGVTQTPKHLITATGQRVTLRCSPRSGDLSVYWYQQSLDQGLQFLIQYYNGEERAKGNILERFSAQQFPDLHSELNLSSLELGDSALYFCASSVSQGDTEAFFGQGTRLTVV.

The chain has TRBV2 and TRBJ2-7; TRBD2 might be the D (5 bases). Per the germline V gene, CDR1 is SNHLY and CDR2 is FYNNEI. The V end was cut by 6 bases, the J end by 2 bases, with 14 bases between. The length of the CDR3 is 14 residues. The CDR3 is CASRNPEEAYEQYF. Here the CDR3 DNA reads TGTGCCAGCAGAAACCCGGAGGAAGCCTACGAGCAGTACTTC.

The chain uses TRBV30 and TRBJ2-7; 9 bases agree with TRBD1. The CDR3 runs 15 residues. The V segment lost 6 bases and the J segment 3 bases; nucleotides outside the gene matches: 12. Germline V CDR1 and CDR2: GTSNPN, SVGIG (reference sequence). The CDR3 bases are TGTGCCTGCCGCCTAAGGGACAGGGTCGTCTACGAGCAGTACTTC. Protein product: CACRLRDRVVYEQYF.

Notes on this clone: One end of the junction does not line up with germline, which may come from a read error. The chain recombines TRBV7-7 with TRBJ2-1; D remains unclear. The CDR3 contains 15 residues. Germline V gene lookup returns CDR1 SSHAT and CDR2 FNYEAQ (reference sequence). CDR3 nucleotides: TGTGCTAGCAGCCCCGGGCCTCGATGGGGCAATGAGCAGTTCTTC. It codes for CASSPGPRWGNEQFF.

This chain connects TRBV4-2 to TRBJ1-5, with TRBD1 matching over 7 bases. The CDR3 has 16 residues. The V gene's germline CDR1 is LGHNA and CDR2 YNFKEQ. V gave up 0 bases and J gave up 1 base; unmatched junction bases: 3. The CDR3 loop reads CASSQETGLSNQPQHF. DNA for the CDR3: TGTGCCAGCAGCCAAGAGACAGGGTTGAGCAATCAGCCCCAGCATTTT.

The rearrangement uses TRBV18 and TRBJ2-1; 9 nucleotides agree with TRBD1. The V and J ends lost 1 base and 6 bases, in that order; junction bases with no gene match: 4. The CDR3 is made up of 15 amino acids. CDR1 and CDR2 (germline): KGHSH, LQKENI. The CDR3 protein is CASSPLLGQGNEQFF. CDR3 coding DNA: TGTGCCAGCTCACCACTCTTGGGACAGGGCAATGAGCAGTTCTTC.

The chain combines TRBV4-1 with TRBJ2-1; 9 nucleotides match TRBD2. V dropped 0 bases and J dropped 14; count of bases not matched to a gene: 5. CDR1 MGHRA and CDR2 YSYEKL come from the germline V gene. The length of the CDR3 is 13 residues. The CDR3 sequence: CASSQEGLAGKFF. As DNA, the CDR3 is TGCGCCAGCAGCCAAGAAGGGCTAGCGGGAAAGTTCTTC.

The V and J genes are TRBV28 and TRBJ1-1, with unresolved D. Trimming removed 7 bases from V and 10 bases from J, with 19 bases in between. The CDR3 runs 13 residues. Germline V gives CDR1 MDHEN, CDR2 SYDVKM. The CDR3 here is CASTPSGRWGAFF. The CDR3 DNA sequence: TGTGCCAGCACCCCCAGTGGACGTTGGGGAGCTTTCTTT.

CDR3 sequence: CASTKDRGFDFTEAFF. As DNA, the CDR3 is TGTGCCAGCACCAAAGACAGGGGGTTTGATTTCACTGAAGCTTTCTTT. The genes are TRBV5-6 and TRBJ1-1; 9 bases fit TRBD1. This CDR3 region has 16 residues. J was trimmed by 4 bases and V by 6 bases; bases with no gene match: 13. CDR1 and CDR2 (germline): SGHDT, YYEEEE.

This chain joins TRBV30 and TRBJ2-5; no definite D call. Between the trimmed V and J ends, which lost 4 bases and 5 bases, there was a span of 14 bases. This CDR3 region has 13 residues. Germline CDR1 is GTSNPN and CDR2 is SVGIG (reference sequence). The CDR3 DNA is TGTGCCTGGAATGACGTGTTATCGGAGACCCAGTACTTC. Translating it yields CAWNDVLSETQYF. Variable domain in full (rest from reference TRBV30 and TRBJ2-5): SQTIHQWPATLVQPVGSPLSLECTVEGTSNPNLYWYRQAAGRGLQLLFYSVGIGQISSEVPQNLSASRPQDRQFILSSKKLLLSDSGFYLCAWNDVLSETQYFGPGTRLLVL.

The rearrangement uses TRBV6-5 and TRBJ1-2; possible D gene TRBD1, 5 bases. The V end lost 6 bases, the J end lost 4 bases, and 15 bases lay between the germline ends. Per germline, CDR1 MNHEY and CDR2 SVGAGI. The CDR3 is made up of 14 amino acids. DNA of the CDR3: TGTGCCAGCAGGGATTTGGACACTGGCTATGGCTACACCTTC. It specifies CASRDLDTGYGYTF.

V and J are TRBV6-5 and TRBJ1-2, with unresolved D. The germline gives CDR1 MNHEY, CDR2 SVGAGI. The CDR3 spans 13 residues. V shed 7 bases and J shed 5 bases, with 14 bases lying between them. CDR3 in DNA: TGTGCCAGCACCGTAGGAGACCGGTATGGCTACACCTTC. Its translation is CASTVGDRYGYTF.

The gene calls are TRBV5-1 and TRBJ1-3, with no clear D. The CDR3 runs 15 residues. V was pared by 2 bases and J by 2 bases, with 11 bases between. Germline CDR1 is SGHRS and CDR2 is YFSETQ. This chain's CDR3 is CASSFSSSAGNTIYF. In DNA form, the CDR3 reads TGCGCCAGCAGCTTTAGTTCAAGCGCTGGAAACACCATATATTTT.

This chain connects TRBV29-1 to TRBJ2-3; D may be TRBD1 or TRBD2 (5 bases each). Germline V gene sequence: CDR1 SQVTM, CDR2 ANQGSEA. The CDR3 length is 13 residues. V lost 6 bases to trimming and J lost 2 bases, with 12 bases between them. The CDR3 nucleotides are TGCAGCGTCTCCGAGGGGCCCACAGATACGCAGTATTTT. Its translation is CSVSEGPTDTQYF.

This clone occurred a few times. DNA for the CDR3: TGCGCCAGCAGCTTGGAGGGTAACGGAATCTATGGCTACACCTTC. Translating gives CASSLEGNGIYGYTF. This chain uses TRBV5-1 with TRBJ1-2; D unresolved. V lost 0 bases, J lost 4 bases, and 13 bases lay in between. This CDR3 region has 15 residues. Germline CDR1 SGHRS, CDR2 YFSETQ.

The chain joins TRBV15 to TRBJ2-2; D may be TRBD2 (5 bases). V lost 0 bases and J 5 bases, leaving 16 bases between the germline ends. The CDR3 is 17 residues long. From germline, CDR1 is LNHNV and CDR2 YYDKDF (reference sequence). CDR3 protein: CATSRDKVVRRTGELFF. The CDR3 bases are TGTGCCACCAGCAGAGATAAGGTCGTTCGGAGGACCGGGGAGCTGTTTTTT.

The chain links TRBV5-4 to TRBJ1-1; 11 nucleotides match TRBD1. The CDR3 covers 14 residues. From germline, CDR1 is SGHNT and CDR2 YYREEE (reference sequence). Losses at the gene ends were 2 bases for V and 4 bases for J; bases not matched to a gene: 1. The CDR3 region has the DNA TGTGCCAGCAGCTTCGGGACAGGGGGCACTGAAGCTTTCTTT. Translating it yields CASSFGTGGTEAFF.

In its sample, this clone was seen once. The chain's CDR3 is CASSVEGWYRTSGYEQYF. The CDR3 region has the DNA TGTGCCAGCAGCGTCGAAGGATGGTATCGGACTAGCGGGTACGAGCAGTACTTC. This chain joins TRBV11-2 and TRBJ2-7; 11 nucleotides line up with TRBD2. The germline V gene has CDR1 SGHAT and CDR2 FQNNGV. The CDR3 length is 18 residues. With V trimmed by 5 bases and J by 4 bases, 16 bases remained unmatched.

This sequence joins TRBV6-5 and TRBJ2-7, with 7 bases matching TRBD2. The CDR3 runs to 12 residues. Germline trimming cut 8 bases from V and 5 bases from J; bases unmatched to any gene: 6. CDR1 and CDR2 (germline): MNHEY, SVGAGI. Here the CDR3 DNA reads TGTGCCAGCCGGACTAGGAGGGACGAGCAGTACTTC. Its protein is CASRTRRDEQYF.

This clone came up once. The chain uses TRBV7-9 and TRBJ2-5; no reliable D call. The CDR3 totals 13 residues. Germline V CDR1 and CDR2: SEHNR, FQNEAQ (reference sequence). V was cut by 3 bases and J by 1 base, with 6 bases left in between. DNA of the CDR3: TGTGCCAGCAGCTTTTCCGGCCAAGAGACCCAGTACTTC. This encodes CASSFSGQETQYF.

The CDR3 region is CASKPAGGPPFF. In DNA form, the CDR3 reads TGTGCCAGTAAGCCAGCGGGAGGGCCGCCGTTCTTC. The chain combines TRBV27 with TRBJ2-1; 10 positions match TRBD2. This CDR3 contains 12 residues. V lost 9 bases, J lost 15 bases, and 11 bases stayed unmatched. The V gene's germline CDR1 is MNHEY and CDR2 SMNVEV (reference sequence).

The gene calls are TRBV27 and TRBJ2-5; 8 nucleotides agree with TRBD1. Trimming cost V 8 bases and J 5 bases; bases outside gene matches: 13. Per the germline V gene, CDR1 is MNHEY and CDR2 is SMNVEV (reference sequence). The CDR3 extends over 15 amino acids. Here the CDR3 DNA reads TGTGCCAGCGGGACACAGGGGGTGGTTAAGGAGACCCAGTACTTC. Its translation is CASGTQGVVKETQYF.

The chain employs TRBV27 and TRBJ2-3; D is possibly TRBD1 (6 bases). Between the trimmed V and J ends, which lost 5 bases and 3 bases, there was a span of 12 bases. Per the germline V gene, CDR1 is MNHEY and CDR2 is SMNVEV (reference sequence). The CDR3 sequence is 14 residues long. The CDR3 nucleotides read TGTGCCAGCAGTGAACAGGGTGTTACAGATACGCAGTATTTT. This translates into CASSEQGVTDTQYF.

V is TRBV6-1 and J is TRBJ1-2, with a possible D match to TRBD1 (6 bases). The V gene's germline CDR1 is MNHNS and CDR2 SASEGT. The CDR3 is made up of 14 amino acids. V was trimmed by 4 bases and J by 4 bases, leaving 13 bases between them. In DNA form, the CDR3 reads TGTGCCAGCAGTGGAACAGGGACCGCCTATGGCTACACCTTC. Translation: CASSGTGTAYGYTF.